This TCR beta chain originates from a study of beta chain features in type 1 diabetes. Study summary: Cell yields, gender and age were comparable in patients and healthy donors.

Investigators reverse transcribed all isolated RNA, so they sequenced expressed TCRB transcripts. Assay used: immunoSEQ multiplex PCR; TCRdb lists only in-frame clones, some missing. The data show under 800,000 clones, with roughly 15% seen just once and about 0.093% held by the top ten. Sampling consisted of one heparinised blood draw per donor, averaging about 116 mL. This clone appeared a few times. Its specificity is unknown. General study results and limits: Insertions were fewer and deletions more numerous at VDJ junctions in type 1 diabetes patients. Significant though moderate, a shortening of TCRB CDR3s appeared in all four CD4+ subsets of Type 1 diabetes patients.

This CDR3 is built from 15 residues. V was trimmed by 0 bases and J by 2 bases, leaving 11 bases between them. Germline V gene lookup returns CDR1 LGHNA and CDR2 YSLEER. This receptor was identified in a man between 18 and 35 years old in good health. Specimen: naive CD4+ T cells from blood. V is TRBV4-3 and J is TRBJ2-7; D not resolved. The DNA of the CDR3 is TGCGCCAGCAGCCAAGAAAAGGTACCTACCTACGAGCAGTACTTC. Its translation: CASSQEKVPTYEQYF.